Following are 24 T cell receptor beta chains from one sample sequenced in a study of control samples from healthy donors and cancer patients. Produced via immunoSEQ multiplex PCR; TCRdb's table is partial and in-frame only. The sample shows some 120,000 clones, 85% to 95% of them seen only once. The sample taken for sequencing was blood. The receptors were sampled from a man aged 25 to 45 in good health.

The V call is TRBV30, the J call TRBJ1-2, with 8 bases fitting TRBD1. The trim removed 2 bases at V and 8 bases at J, leaving 10 bases unmatched. Germline V gene sequence: CDR1 GTSNPN, CDR2 SVGIG (reference sequence). CDR3 length: 14 amino acids. CDR3 DNA sequence: TGTGCCTGGAGTTCCAGGACAGGGAGGGAAGGCTACACCTTC. The encoded protein is CAWSSRTGREGYTF. The whole variable domain, remainder taken from reference TRBV30 and TRBJ1-2, is SQTIHQWPATLVQPVGSPLSLECTVEGTSNPNLYWYRQAAGRGLQLLFYSVGIGQISSEVPQNLSASRPQDRQFILSSKKLLLSDSGFYLCAWSSRTGREGYTFGSGTRLTVV.

The chain combines TRBV19 with TRBJ1-1; D is perhaps TRBD1 (5 bases). The germline V and J ends were trimmed by 7 bases and 3 bases, with 12 bases remaining between them. The length of the CDR3 is 13 residues. CDR1 and CDR2 (germline): LNHDA, SQIVND (reference sequence). The CDR3 loop reads CASNLQGYTEAFF. The CDR3 nucleotides read TGTGCCAGTAATTTGCAGGGATACACTGAAGCTTTCTTT. Combining the CDR3 with reference TRBV19 and TRBJ1-1 gives the whole variable domain DGGITQSPKYLFRKEGQNVTLSCEQNLNHDAMYWYRQDPGQGLRLIYYSQIVNDFQKGDIAEGYSVSREKKESFPLTVTSAQKNPTAFYLCASNLQGYTEAFFGQGTRLTVV.

The chain has TRBV30 and TRBJ1-3; D perhaps matches TRBD1 (5 bases). The CDR3 is 15 amino acids. Between the trimmed V and J ends, which lost 1 base and 3 bases, there was a span of 13 bases. Germline CDR1 and CDR2: GTSNPN and SVGIG (reference sequence). CDR3 sequence (DNA): TGTGCCTGGAGTGAAGACAGAGAGATTGGAAACACCATATATTTT. Amino acid sequence: CAWSEDREIGNTIYF. Full variable domain (remainder filled in from reference TRBV30 and TRBJ1-3): SQTIHQWPATLVQPVGSPLSLECTVEGTSNPNLYWYRQAAGRGLQLLFYSVGIGQISSEVPQNLSASRPQDRQFILSSKKLLLSDSGFYLCAWSEDREIGNTIYFGEGSWLTVV.

The rearrangement uses TRBV2 and TRBJ1-5; D remains unclear. CDR3 size: 12 residues. CDR1 is SNHLY and CDR2 is FYNNEI in the germline V gene. V lost 7 bases and J lost 7, with 11 bases in between. This CDR3 reads CASNLDRQPQHF. The CDR3 DNA reads TGTGCCAGCAACCTGGACCGGCAGCCCCAGCATTTT. The entire variable domain, with the rest obtained from reference TRBV2 and TRBJ1-5, is as follows: EPEVTQTPSHQVTQMGQEVILRCVPISNHLYFYWYRQILGQKVEFLVSFYNNEISEKSEIFDDQFSVERPDGSNFTLKIRSTKLEDSAMYFCASNLDRQPQHFGDGTRLSIL.

The rearrangement joins TRBV5-4 to TRBJ1-2; the D is unclear. Germline V lookup: CDR1 SGHNT, CDR2 YYREEE (reference sequence). The CDR3 sequence is 13 residues long. V lost 0 bases to trimming and J lost 6 bases, with 9 bases between them. CDR3 DNA: TGTGCCAGCAGCTTGGAACACTCAAATGGCTACACCTTC. Encoded protein: CASSLEHSNGYTF. Variable domain in full (rest from reference TRBV5-4 and TRBJ1-2): ETGVTQSPTHLIKTRGQQVTLRCSSQSGHNTVSWYQQALGQGPQFIFQYYREEENGRGNFPPRFSGLQFPNYSSELNVNALELDDSALYLCASSLEHSNGYTFGSGTRLTVV.

The chain couples TRBV11-2 to TRBJ2-5; D is perhaps TRBD2 (6 bases). In germline, CDR1 is SGHAT, CDR2 FQNNGV. This CDR3 has 15 residues. Trimming removed 5 bases from V and 2 bases from J, with 15 bases in between. The CDR3: CASSEIDGGQETQYF. The CDR3 DNA reads TGTGCCAGCAGCGAAATAGACGGGGGTCAAGAGACCCAGTACTTC.

The chain couples TRBV11-2 to TRBJ1-3, with 12 positions matching TRBD1. V lost 3 bases, J lost 4 bases, and 4 bases stayed unmatched. The germline V gene has CDR1 SGHAT and CDR2 FQNNGV. The CDR3 has 16 residues. CDR3 in DNA: TGTGCCAGCAGCTTGGGACAGGGGGCAATCGGAAACACCATATATTTT. Protein sequence: CASSLGQGAIGNTIYF.

The J gene is TRBJ2-1, the V gene TRBV28, with TRBD1 as a possible D gene (5 bases). Trimming took off 5 bases at V and 0 bases at J, with 8 bases between the two ends. The V gene's germline CDR1 is MDHEN and CDR2 SYDVKM. CDR3 size: 14 residues. The CDR3 spells CASSRGYSYNEQFF. In DNA, the CDR3 is TGTGCCAGCAGTAGGGGTTACTCCTACAATGAGCAGTTCTTC. Variable domain in full (rest from reference TRBV28 and TRBJ2-1): DVKVTQSSRYLVKRTGEKVFLECVQDMDHENMFWYRQDPGLGLRLIYFSYDVKMKEKGDIPEGYSVSREKKERFSLILESASTNQTSMYLCASSRGYSYNEQFFGPGTRLTVL.

The chain has TRBV3-1 (or the pseudogene TRBV3-2) and TRBJ2-1; D is perhaps TRBD2 (6 bases). The V and J ends lost 4 bases and 0 bases respectively, with 16 bases between them. Germline V gene sequence: CDR1 LGHDT, CDR2 YNNKEL (reference sequence). CDR3 length: 17 amino acids. The CDR3 DNA reads as TGTGCCAGCAGCCGACTAGTAGCGGCGAGCTCCTACAATGAGCAGTTCTTC. Its protein product is CASSRLVAASSYNEQFF.

The J gene is TRBJ2-1, the V gene TRBV7-9; D uncertain. The germline V gene encodes CDR1 SEHNR and CDR2 FQNEAQ (reference sequence). This CDR3 has 17 residues. Trimming took 1 base from V and 6 from J, leaving 19 bases between them. In nucleotides, the CDR3 is TGTGCCAGCAGCTTAGGGGCGGTTTTCTCCCGGCCCAATGAGCAGTTCTTC. Residues: CASSLGAVFSRPNEQFF.

The chain employs TRBV30 and TRBJ2-1, with 14 bases matching TRBD2. From germline, CDR1 is GTSNPN and CDR2 SVGIG (reference sequence). The length of the CDR3 is 15 residues. Losses at the gene ends were 2 bases for V and 8 bases for J; bases not matched to a gene: 5. CDR3 coding DNA: TGTGCCTGGAGTACTGGACTAGCGGGGGGCCATGAGCAGTTCTTC. Translating gives CAWSTGLAGGHEQFF.

The V gene is TRBV5-4, the J gene TRBJ2-4; a weak D match, TRBD1 (6 bases). V was trimmed by 2 bases and J by 0 bases, leaving 12 bases between them. The CDR3 runs 16 residues. Germline loops: CDR1 SGHNT, CDR2 YYREEE (reference sequence). The CDR3 nucleotides read TGTGCCAGCAGCTTTGGCAGGGGTCTAGCCAAAAACATTCAGTACTTC. Protein: CASSFGRGLAKNIQYF.

In this sample, this clone turned up once. CDR3 amino acids: CASSQDWGYAEAFF. In DNA, the CDR3 is TGTGCCAGCAGCCAAGATTGGGGGTACGCAGAAGCTTTCTTT. The chain joins TRBV4-2 to TRBJ1-1; D may be TRBD1 (5 bases). V shed 0 bases and J shed 8 bases, with 13 bases lying between them. Germline V gene lookup returns CDR1 LGHNA and CDR2 YNFKEQ. The CDR3 loop spans 14 amino acids.

The chain recombines TRBV7-9 with TRBJ2-5; the D gene is possibly TRBD2 (5 bases). The V end lost 2 bases, the J end lost 3 bases, and 19 bases lay between the germline ends. The germline V gene encodes CDR1 SEHNR and CDR2 FQNEAQ (reference sequence). The CDR3 spans 17 residues. The CDR3 DNA reads as TGTGCCAGCAGCTTACTCCATACCCCCCGGGGTGAAGAGACCCAGTACTTC. This sequence encodes CASSLLHTPRGEETQYF.

The chain is built from TRBV11-2 and TRBJ2-3, with 15 bases that match TRBD2. V lost 6 bases and J lost 5; bases outside the gene matches: 3. Germline V gene data show CDR1 as SGHAT and CDR2 as FQNNGV. CDR3 length: 15 residues. The CDR3 nucleotides read TGTGCCAGCAGTGGACTAGCGGGGGGGCAAGATACGCAGTATTTT. This codes for CASSGLAGGQDTQYF. Drawing the rest from reference TRBV11-2 and TRBJ2-3, the complete variable domain is EAGVAQSPRYKIIEKRQSVAFWCNPISGHATLYWYQQILGQGPKLLIQFQNNGVVDDSQLPKDRFSAERLKGVDSTLKIQPAKLEDSAVYLCASSGLAGGQDTQYFGPGTRLTVL.

The rearrangement links TRBV12-3 or TRBV12-4 to TRBJ1-2, with TRBD1 as a possible D gene (6 bases). V lost 7 bases and J 4 bases, leaving 13 bases between the germline ends. The CDR3 runs 13 residues. CDR3 loop: CASTWTASYGYTF. In nucleotides, the CDR3 is TGTGCCAGCACCTGGACAGCTAGCTATGGCTACACCTTC.

This chain uses TRBV5-1 with TRBJ1-2; 11 positions match TRBD1. The germline V gene encodes CDR1 SGHRS and CDR2 YFSETQ. Unmatched junction bases numbered 5, after V lost 4 bases and J lost 6 bases. The CDR3 spans 14 residues. In DNA, the CDR3 is TGCGCCAGCAGCCCCGGGACAGGGGGGGATGGCTACACCTTC. Translated, it gives CASSPGTGGDGYTF.

The chain couples TRBV10-3 to TRBJ1-1; D is ambiguous. Trimming cost V 0 bases and J 1 base, with 9 bases left between them. This CDR3 is 15 amino acids long. CDR1 and CDR2 from the germline V gene are ENHRY and SYGVKD. The CDR3 is CAISESWRENTEAFF. The CDR3 bases are TGTGCCATCAGTGAGTCGTGGCGGGAGAACACTGAAGCTTTCTTT.

The chain joins TRBV6-5 to TRBJ2-5, with TRBD2 identical over 11 bases. Per germline, CDR1 MNHEY and CDR2 SVGAGI. There are 15 residues in the CDR3. V lost 6 bases to trimming and J lost 3 bases; unmatched junction nucleotides: 6. The CDR3 nucleotides are TGTGCCAGCAGATTAGCGGGGGGGAATGAAGAGACCCAGTACTTC. This sequence encodes CASRLAGGNEETQYF.

The chain combines TRBV6-6 with TRBJ2-7, with 9 bases aligning to TRBD1. V shed 5 bases and J 3 bases; nucleotides not matched to a gene: 5. Germline V gene sequence: CDR1 MNHNY, CDR2 SVGAGI (reference sequence). The CDR3 loop spans 14 amino acids. CDR3 loop: CASSPGTGNYEQYF. The DNA of the CDR3 is TGTGCCAGCAGTCCAGGGACAGGGAACTACGAGCAGTACTTC.

The chain couples TRBV19 to TRBJ2-1; 7 bases are shared with TRBD2. This CDR3 is built from 15 residues. J gave up 2 bases and V 7 bases, and 8 bases lay outside the gene matches. CDR1 is LNHDA and CDR2 is SQIVND in the germline V gene (reference sequence). CDR3 sequence (DNA): TGTGCCAGTACCTCCGCCGGACTAGCCTACAATGAGCAGTTCTTC. Amino acid sequence: CASTSAGLAYNEQFF.

J is TRBJ2-1 and V is TRBV11-3, with unresolved D. This CDR3 contains 12 residues. The V and J ends lost 5 bases and 7 bases respectively, with 9 bases between them. Germline V gene lookup returns CDR1 SGHNT and CDR2 YENEEA. The CDR3 DNA sequence: TGTGCCAGCAGCCCGGCCTCTAATGAGCAGTTCTTC. Encoded protein: CASSPASNEQFF.

The chain uses TRBV21-1 and TRBJ2-7; the table names TRBD2, a call not compared with the DNA. TRBV21-1 represents a pseudogene. The CDR3 length is 16 residues. CDR3 in DNA: TGTGCCAGCAGCAAAAAGCGGAGGGGAGGGTTAGGTGAGCAGTACTTC. It encodes CASSKKRRGGLGEQYF.

The CDR3 reads CASSGQPRAAYEQYF. As DNA, the CDR3 is TGCGCCAGCAGCGGACAGCCCCGAGCTGCCTACGAGCAGTACTTC. V is TRBV5-1 and J is TRBJ2-7, with D possibly matching TRBD1 (6 bases). Germline loops: CDR1 SGHRS, CDR2 YFSETQ. Trimming removed 4 bases from V and 2 bases from J, with 16 bases in between. CDR3 length equals 15 residues.